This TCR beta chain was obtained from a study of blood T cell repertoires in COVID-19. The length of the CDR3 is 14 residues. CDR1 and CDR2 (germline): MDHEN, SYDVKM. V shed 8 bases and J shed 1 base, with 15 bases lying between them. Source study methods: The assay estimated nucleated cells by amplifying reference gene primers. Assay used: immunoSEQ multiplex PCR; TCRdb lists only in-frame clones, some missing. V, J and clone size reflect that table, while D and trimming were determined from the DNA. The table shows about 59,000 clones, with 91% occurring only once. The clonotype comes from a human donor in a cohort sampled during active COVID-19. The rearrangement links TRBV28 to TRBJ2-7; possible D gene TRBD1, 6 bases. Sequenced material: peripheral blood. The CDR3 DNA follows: TGTGCCAGCCAAACTCGACAGGATTCCTACGAGCAGTACTTC. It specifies CASQTRQDSYEQYF.